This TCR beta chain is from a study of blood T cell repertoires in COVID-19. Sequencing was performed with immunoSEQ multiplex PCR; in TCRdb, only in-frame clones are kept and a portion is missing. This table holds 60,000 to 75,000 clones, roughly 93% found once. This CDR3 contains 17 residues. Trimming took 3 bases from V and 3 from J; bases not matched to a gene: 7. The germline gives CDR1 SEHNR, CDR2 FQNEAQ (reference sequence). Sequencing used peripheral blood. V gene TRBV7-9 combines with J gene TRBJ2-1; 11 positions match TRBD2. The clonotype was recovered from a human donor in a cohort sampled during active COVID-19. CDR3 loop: CASSFPPSGRFYNEQFF. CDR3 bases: TGTGCCAGCAGCTTCCCCCCTAGCGGGAGGTTCTACAATGAGCAGTTCTTC. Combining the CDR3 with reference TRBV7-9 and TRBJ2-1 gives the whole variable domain DTGVSQNPRHKITKRGQNVTFRCDPISEHNRLYWYRQTLGQGPEFLTYFQNEAQLEKSRLLSDRFSAERPKGSFSTLEIQRTEQGDSAMYLCASSFPPSGRFYNEQFFGPGTRLTVL.